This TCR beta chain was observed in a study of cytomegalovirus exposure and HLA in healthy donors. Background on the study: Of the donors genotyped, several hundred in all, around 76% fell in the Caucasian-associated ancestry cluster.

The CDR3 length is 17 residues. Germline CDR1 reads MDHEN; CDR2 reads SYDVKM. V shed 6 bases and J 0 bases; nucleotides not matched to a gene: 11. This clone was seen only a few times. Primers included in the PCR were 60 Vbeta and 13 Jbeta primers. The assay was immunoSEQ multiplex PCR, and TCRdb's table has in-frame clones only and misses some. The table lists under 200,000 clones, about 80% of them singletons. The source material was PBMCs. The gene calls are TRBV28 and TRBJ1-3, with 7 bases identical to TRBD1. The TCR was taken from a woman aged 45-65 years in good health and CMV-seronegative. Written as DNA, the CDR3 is TGTGCCAGCAGCCCGATCGGGGACAGTCGCTCTGGAAACACCATATATTTT. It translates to CASSPIGDSRSGNTIYF.